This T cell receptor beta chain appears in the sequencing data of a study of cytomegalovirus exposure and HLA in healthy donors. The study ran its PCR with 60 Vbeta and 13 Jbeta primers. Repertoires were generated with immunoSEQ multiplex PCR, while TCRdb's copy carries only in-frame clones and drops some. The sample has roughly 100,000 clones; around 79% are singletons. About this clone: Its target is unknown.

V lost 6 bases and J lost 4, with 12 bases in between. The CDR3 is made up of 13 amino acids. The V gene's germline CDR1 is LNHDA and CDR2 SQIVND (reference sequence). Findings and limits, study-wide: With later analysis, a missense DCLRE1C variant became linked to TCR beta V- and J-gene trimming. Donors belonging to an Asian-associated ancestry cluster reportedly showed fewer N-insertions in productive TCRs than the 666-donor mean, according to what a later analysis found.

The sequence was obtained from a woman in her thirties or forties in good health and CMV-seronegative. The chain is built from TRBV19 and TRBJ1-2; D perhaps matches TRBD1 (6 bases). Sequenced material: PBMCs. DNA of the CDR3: TGTGCCAGTAGGCAATCAGGGGCCTATGGCTACACCTTC. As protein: CASRQSGAYGYTF.